The clone carrying this TCR beta chain was observed at least ten times. The target antigen is unknown. The CDR3 regions of TCR beta were amplified from RNA transcripts. TCR CDR3 underwent first-round RT-PCR with the HTBI primer set. Each CDR3 protein gets one entry after TCRdb re-called the multiplex PCR reads with MiXCR. The repertoire has about 380,000 distinct CDR3 sequences, approximately 14% of them found once; the top ten carry around a fifth. This record comes from a study of T cells in Graves' hyperthyroidism and ophthalmopathy. The study's findings and limits: Separating ophthalmopathy from stable hyperthyroidism was achieved by a 13 V-J model. With a median lead of 6.5 months before onset, the model predicted ophthalmopathy.

Orbital computed tomography, thyroid ultrasound, serum thyroxine and TRAb, and clinical symptoms together informed the diagnoses. The germline V gene encodes CDR1 SGHAT and CDR2 FQNNGV. Between the trimmed V and J ends, which lost 6 bases and 0 bases, there was a span of 9 bases. The CDR3 sequence is 14 residues long. This receptor was identified in a woman aged 25 to 39 with Graves' ophthalmopathy. Sequenced sample: blood. This chain links TRBV11-2 with TRBJ1-5; D is possibly TRBD1 (6 bases). The CDR3 bases are TGTGCCAGCAGGATCAGGGGTAGCAATCAGCCCCAGCATTTT. Protein product: CASRIRGSNQPQHF.